This T cell receptor (beta chain) was retrieved from a study of control samples from healthy donors and cancer patients. Trimming left V 3 bases short and J 0 bases short, with 8 bases between. Looked up from germline, CDR1 is MGHRA and CDR2 is YSYEKL. The CDR3 has 14 residues. Method: immunoSEQ multiplex PCR; TCRdb's copy keeps in-frame clones and lacks some. The sample lists approximately 63,000 clones, approximately 85% occurring once. The specimen was blood. This TCR was recovered from a man aged 40-49 years in good health. V usage is TRBV4-1 and J usage is TRBJ1-2; D might be TRBD1 (5 bases). The CDR3 region has the DNA TGCGCCAGCAGCCAGAAGACAGCTAACTATGGCTACACCTTC. It codes for CASSQKTANYGYTF.